This entry lists 21 T cell receptor beta chains sequenced from one sample in a study of blood T cell repertoires in COVID-19. The repertoire was sequenced with immunoSEQ multiplex PCR; TCRdb's copy has only in-frame clones and lacks some. The table lists about 210,000 clones, approximately 84% of them singletons. Sequenced input: peripheral blood. These receptor sequences come from a woman in her 50s with active or convalescent COVID-19.

The chain combines TRBV4-1 with TRBJ1-5, with D uncertain. The CDR3 sequence is 12 residues long. Germline CDR1 is MGHRA and CDR2 is YSYEKL. Trimming stripped 0 bases from V and 9 bases from J, with 6 bases between. CDR3 sequence (DNA): TGCGCCAGCAGCCAAGAGGCAGGGCCCCAGCATTTT. Its protein product is CASSQEAGPQHF.

The V call is TRBV19, the J call TRBJ2-5, with D possibly TRBD1 on 6 matching bases. The germline CDR1 and CDR2 sequences are LNHDA and SQIVND (reference sequence). Deletions cut 4 bases from V and 5 bases from J, with 14 bases between. The length of the CDR3 is 14 residues. This chain's CDR3 is CASSRNRAGETQYF. The CDR3 DNA reads as TGTGCCAGTAGTAGGAACAGGGCTGGGGAGACCCAGTACTTC.

This clone was observed once. The CDR3 here is CAWSGQGDQPQHF. Here the CDR3 DNA reads TGTGCCTGGAGCGGACAGGGCGATCAGCCCCAGCATTTT. This sequence joins TRBV30 and TRBJ1-5; 8 bases are a match to TRBD1. V shed 3 bases and J 5 bases; nucleotides not matched to a gene: 3. The CDR3 is 13 residues long. CDR1 GTSNPN and CDR2 SVGIG come from the germline V gene (reference sequence).

The rearrangement links TRBV18 to TRBJ2-3, with TRBD2 matching 10 bases. Unmatched junction bases numbered 6, after V lost 3 bases and J lost 0 bases. This CDR3 has 17 residues. In germline, CDR1 is KGHSH, CDR2 LQKENI. The CDR3 DNA is TGTGCCAGCTCACCCCTAGCGGGAGACGCTAGCACAGATACGCAGTATTTT. Amino acids: CASSPLAGDASTDTQYF. Full variable domain (remainder filled in from reference TRBV18 and TRBJ2-3): NAGVMQNPRHLVRRRGQEARLRCSPMKGHSHVYWYRQLPEEGLKFMVYLQKENIIDESGMPKERFSAEFPKEGPSILRIQQVVRGDSAAYFCASSPLAGDASTDTQYFGPGTRLTVL.

This chain uses TRBV7-8 with TRBJ1-1; D might be TRBD1 (5 bases). With 5 bases removed from V and 6 bases from J, the gap between germline ends came to 16 bases. CDR3 length equals 14 residues. CDR1 and CDR2 from the germline V gene are SGHVS and FQNEAQ. This CDR3 is CASSPLQGEPEAFF. CDR3 DNA: TGTGCCAGCAGCCCACTTCAGGGTGAGCCTGAAGCTTTCTTT.

This clone occurred a few times. The rearrangement joins TRBV7-9 to TRBJ1-3; unclear D gene. Trimming removed 8 bases at V and 0 bases at J, with 11 bases between. CDR1 is SEHNR and CDR2 is FQNEAQ in the germline V gene (reference sequence). The CDR3 sequence is 14 residues long. The DNA of the CDR3 is TGTGCCAGCGGTACAGATGGCTCTGGAAACACCATATATTTT. It translates to CASGTDGSGNTIYF.

The chain uses TRBV9 and TRBJ1-6; TRBD1 might be the D (5 bases). Trimming cost V 3 bases and J 9 bases, with 13 bases left between them. The CDR3 extends over 14 amino acids. From germline, CDR1 is SGDLS and CDR2 YYNGEE. The CDR3 sequence is CASSGQGNGSPLHF. Here the CDR3 DNA reads TGTGCCAGCAGCGGGCAGGGTAATGGTTCACCCCTCCACTTT. Full variable domain (remainder filled in from reference TRBV9 and TRBJ1-6): DSGVTQTPKHLITATGQRVTLRCSPRSGDLSVYWYQQSLDQGLQFLIQYYNGEERAKGNILERFSAQQFPDLHSELNLSSLELGDSALYFCASSGQGNGSPLHFGNGTRLTVT.

This chain uses TRBV30 with TRBJ1-5; the D gene is possibly TRBD1 (6 bases). Trimming stripped 2 bases from V and 3 bases from J, with 17 bases between. CDR3 length: 16 amino acids. CDR1 GTSNPN and CDR2 SVGIG come from the germline V gene (reference sequence). Here the CDR3 reads CAWSRGGQGNNQPQHF. The DNA for the CDR3 is TGTGCCTGGAGTAGGGGGGGGCAGGGAAACAATCAGCCCCAGCATTTT.

The genes are TRBV24-1 and TRBJ2-1, with 11 bases aligning to TRBD1. V dropped 3 bases and J dropped 6; count of bases not matched to a gene: 6. Germline-derived CDR1 and CDR2 are KGHDR and SFDVKD. The CDR3 covers 16 residues. The CDR3 spells CATSDPGQGAVNEQFF. CDR3 DNA: TGTGCCACCAGTGATCCTGGACAGGGGGCGGTCAATGAGCAGTTCTTC.

J is TRBJ1-2 and V is TRBV28; possible D gene TRBD1, 6 bases. The CDR3 contains 13 residues. Germline assignment: CDR1 MDHEN and CDR2 SYDVKM. Trimming took off 6 bases at V and 3 bases at J, with 11 bases between the two ends. Here the CDR3 reads CASRGGGYYGYTF. The CDR3 nucleotides read TGTGCCAGCAGAGGGGGGGGCTACTATGGCTACACCTTC.

The V gene is TRBV6-2 or TRBV6-3, the J gene TRBJ1-2; D uncertain. V dropped 4 bases and J dropped 0 bases, with 15 bases sitting between them. The CDR3 loop spans 16 amino acids. Germline V gene data show CDR1 as MNHEY and CDR2 as SVGEGT. CDR3 nucleotide sequence: TGTGCCAGCAGTTCCCCTGGCAAGGGAGCTAACTATGGCTACACCTTC. Its translation: CASSSPGKGANYGYTF.

J is TRBJ2-7 and V is TRBV19; 7 nucleotides match TRBD2. Germline-derived CDR1 and CDR2 are LNHDA and SQIVND (reference sequence). V shed 5 bases, J shed 2 bases, and the junction held 9 bases outside the gene matches. This CDR3 spans 15 amino acids. CDR3 DNA: TGTGCCAGTAGTCCTCCGGGGAGGGTAACCTACGAGCAGTACTTC. Translation gives CASSPPGRVTYEQYF.

This clone appeared once. The chain recombines TRBV11-2 with TRBJ2-1; 10 bases match TRBD2. Germline lookup yields CDR1 SGHAT and CDR2 FQNNGV. The CDR3 loop spans 13 amino acids. In DNA, the CDR3 is TGTATAGCGGGGGGTCCCTCCTACAATGAGCAGTTCTTC. Encoded protein: CIAGGPSYNEQFF.

The J gene is TRBJ1-2, the V gene TRBV5-6; the D is unclear. The CDR3 extends over 11 amino acids. The germline CDR1 and CDR2 sequences are SGHDT and YYEEEE. Trimming pared 3 bases from V and 6 bases from J, leaving 6 bases between. The CDR3 nucleotides read TGTGCCAGCAGCTCGAGCCATGGCTACACCTTC. Encoded protein: CASSSSHGYTF.

This clone was recorded a few times. The V and J genes are TRBV18 and TRBJ1-6; 8 bases agree with TRBD1. The CDR3 length is 14 residues. Trimming took 6 bases from V and 10 from J; bases not matched to a gene: 8. Germline V lookup: CDR1 KGHSH, CDR2 LQKENI. CDR3 coding DNA: TGTGCCAGCTCGGCGGACAGGGCGGGCTCACCCCTCCACTTT. Translated, it gives CASSADRAGSPLHF.

This clone was counted between two and nine times. This chain uses TRBV28 with TRBJ1-5; 7 bases match TRBD1. The CDR3 sequence is 19 residues long. Unmatched junction bases numbered 20, after V lost 4 bases and J lost 5 bases. The germline V gene encodes CDR1 MDHEN and CDR2 SYDVKM. CDR3 residues: CASSSLVPGGRGQYQPQHF. CDR3 nucleotide sequence: TGTGCCAGCAGTTCTCTTGTCCCAGGGGGTAGGGGACAATATCAGCCCCAGCATTTT.

This clone came up a few times. CDR3 sequence: CASRARLFSYGYTF. The CDR3 DNA reads TGTGCCAGCAGGGCCCGTCTTTTCTCCTATGGCTACACCTTC. The rearrangement uses TRBV28 and TRBJ1-2; D is unresolved. V was trimmed by 6 bases and J by 4 bases, leaving 15 bases between them. The CDR3 length is 14 residues. Germline-derived CDR1 and CDR2 are MDHEN and SYDVKM.

This chain joins TRBV7-9 and TRBJ1-2; D not resolved. The V end lost 5 bases, the J end lost 8 bases, and 15 bases lay between the germline ends. From germline, CDR1 is SEHNR and CDR2 FQNEAQ (reference sequence). The CDR3 runs to 13 residues. The CDR3 nucleotides read TGTGCCAGCAGCCCAGGCAGCGGAAGAGGCTACACCTTC. Amino acid sequence: CASSPGSGRGYTF. The complete variable domain, with remaining parts taken from reference TRBV7-9 and TRBJ1-2, reads DTGVSQNPRHKITKRGQNVTFRCDPISEHNRLYWYRQTLGQGPEFLTYFQNEAQLEKSRLLSDRFSAERPKGSFSTLEIQRTEQGDSAMYLCASSPGSGRGYTFGSGTRLTVV.

The chain recombines TRBV4-1 with TRBJ2-1; maybe TRBD2 (6 bases). V lost 4 bases, J lost 4 bases, and 17 bases lay in between. The V gene's germline CDR1 is MGHRA and CDR2 YSYEKL. The CDR3 extends over 16 amino acids. CDR3 nucleotides: TGCGCCAGCAGCCCTACGGGAGTAGACTTATACAATGAGCAGTTCTTC. It encodes CASSPTGVDLYNEQFF.

The rearrangement joins TRBV29-1 to TRBJ1-2, with D hard to call. Trimming stripped 7 bases from V and 8 bases from J, with 20 bases between. Per germline, CDR1 SQVTM and CDR2 ANQGSEA. The CDR3 spans 13 residues. CDR3 bases: TGCAGCGGTCCGGAGGGAAGGAGTCCGGGCTACACCTTC. It encodes CSGPEGRSPGYTF. The variable domain in full, completed from reference TRBV29-1 and TRBJ1-2, reads SAVISQKPSRDICQRGTSLTIQCQVDSQVTMMFWYRQQPGQSLTLIATANQGSEATYESGFVIDKFPISRPNLTFSTLTVSNMSPEDSSIYLCSGPEGRSPGYTFGSGTRLTVV.

The chain uses TRBV7-8 and TRBJ1-2; D is possibly TRBD1 (6 bases). The germline V gene encodes CDR1 SGHVS and CDR2 FQNEAQ. V was cut by 5 bases and J by 3 bases, with 13 bases left in between. This CDR3 has 14 residues. The DNA for the CDR3 is TGTGCCAGCAGCAACAAAGGGGGGGACTATGGCTACACCTTC. Protein sequence: CASSNKGGDYGYTF.